These 29 T cell receptor beta chains came from one sample sequenced in a study of OX40 agonist ivuxolimab in advanced cancers. Sequencing was performed with immunoSEQ multiplex PCR; in TCRdb, only in-frame clones are kept and a portion is missing. Of 77,000 or so clones in the sample, 85% to 90% were seen once. This specimen was CD4+ or CD8+ T cells sorted from blood, taken in a trial of the OX40 agonist ivuxolimab. The receptors shown here come from an adult with an advanced solid tumor such as melanoma, head and neck, liver or kidney cancer.

The chain is built from TRBV18 and TRBJ1-1; D not resolved. Between the trimmed V and J ends, which lost 4 bases and 1 base, there was a span of 10 bases. Germline V gene sequence: CDR1 KGHSH, CDR2 LQKENI. The CDR3 contains 14 residues. The CDR3 loop reads CASSQGAGNTEAFF. In DNA form, the CDR3 reads TGTGCCAGCTCACAGGGAGCAGGGAACACTGAAGCTTTCTTT.

This sequence joins TRBV11-2 and TRBJ2-4, with D hard to call. The V gene's germline CDR1 is SGHAT and CDR2 FQNNGV. The V and J ends lost 4 bases and 9 bases respectively, with 19 bases between them. The CDR3 loop spans 15 amino acids. CDR3: CASSYFRSHRGIQYF. The CDR3 bases are TGTGCCAGCAGCTACTTTAGGTCTCACCGCGGCATTCAGTACTTC.

This clone was seen a handful of times. The chain employs TRBV28 and TRBJ1-2; 7 positions agree with TRBD1. CDR1 is MDHEN and CDR2 is SYDVKM in the germline V gene. Unmatched junction bases numbered 7, after V lost 7 bases and J lost 2 bases. There are 14 residues in the CDR3. CDR3 residues: CASTLGRGNYGYTF. The CDR3 nucleotides are TGTGCCAGCACCTTGGGCAGGGGGAACTATGGCTACACCTTC.

The chain has TRBV6-1 and TRBJ2-5, with 9 bases that match TRBD1. Germline V CDR1 and CDR2: MNHNS, SASEGT. The CDR3 loop spans 14 amino acids. The V gene end was trimmed by 8 bases and the J gene end by 2 bases; junction bases not matched to a gene: 6. CDR3 loop: CASGTGLRQETQYF. The CDR3 coding sequence is TGTGCCAGCGGGACAGGGTTAAGGCAAGAGACCCAGTACTTC.

The rearrangement joins TRBV21-1 to TRBJ2-3; the table's D gene call, TRBD1, was not cross checked with the DNA. TRBV21-1 represents a pseudogene. The CDR3 is 18 amino acids. DNA of the CDR3: TGTGCCAGCAGCAAAGGGGCGTCCGGGACAGGGCTCACAGATACGCAGTATTTT. This translates into CASSKGASGTGLTDTQYF.

This chain uses TRBV29-1 with TRBJ1-1, with a weak D call TRBD1 (5 bases). CDR1 SQVTM and CDR2 ANQGSEA come from the germline V gene. The V and J ends lost 5 bases and 3 bases respectively, with 13 bases between them. This CDR3 comprises 13 residues. CDR3 residues: CSVNRDGYTEAFF. The CDR3 DNA is TGCAGCGTTAACCGGGACGGCTACACTGAAGCTTTCTTT.

This clone has a single count. The rearrangement uses TRBV28 and TRBJ1-4; possibly TRBD1 for D (5 bases). V dropped 7 bases and J dropped 7 bases, with 16 bases sitting between them. Germline CDR1 reads MDHEN; CDR2 reads SYDVKM. This CDR3 contains 14 residues. The CDR3 reads CASTSGGVVEKLFF. The CDR3 DNA reads as TGTGCCAGCACTTCGGGGGGTGTAGTTGAAAAACTGTTTTTT.

The V gene is TRBV2, the J gene TRBJ1-5, with D tentatively TRBD1 (6 bases). The CDR3 runs 14 residues. The V and J ends lost 4 bases and 5 bases respectively, with 12 bases between them. Germline V gene data show CDR1 as SNHLY and CDR2 as FYNNEI. The CDR3 sequence is CASSVQGGDQPQHF. In nucleotides, the CDR3 is TGTGCCAGCAGTGTACAAGGGGGGGATCAGCCCCAGCATTTT.

The rearrangement uses TRBV5-1 and TRBJ2-3; TRBD1 or TRBD2 may be the D gene (5 bases each). CDR1 and CDR2 (germline): SGHRS, YFSETQ. The V end lost 6 bases, the J end lost 0 bases, and 11 bases lay between the germline ends. CDR3 size: 14 residues. The CDR3: CASTPWGSTDTQYF. The CDR3 DNA reads TGCGCCAGCACCCCCTGGGGGAGCACAGATACGCAGTATTTT.

The chain joins TRBV11-2 to TRBJ2-5; perhaps D is TRBD1 or TRBD2 (5 bases each). The J call may be in error: the DNA end matches TRBJ2-7 better. CDR1 is SGHAT, CDR2 FQNNGV, per germline. This CDR3 has 15 amino acids. Written as DNA, the CDR3 is TGTGCCAGCAGCCCCGGAGTCGGGACGCGGTACGAGCAGTACTTC. Residues: CASSPGVGTRYEQYF.

The chain combines TRBV7-9 with TRBJ1-2, with D possibly being TRBD1 (6 bases). The CDR3 is 19 amino acids. From germline, CDR1 is SEHNR and CDR2 FQNEAQ (reference sequence). V dropped 1 base and J dropped 0 bases, with 21 bases sitting between them. CDR3 sequence: CASSLGFKSRDTSNYGYTF. The CDR3 DNA reads as TGTGCCAGCAGCTTAGGATTTAAATCTCGGGACACCTCTAACTATGGCTACACCTTC.

This chain connects TRBV5-1 to TRBJ1-5, with a weak D call TRBD1 (6 bases). CDR1 SGHRS and CDR2 YFSETQ come from the germline V gene. The CDR3 totals 15 residues. V was shortened by 0 bases and J by 4 bases, with 11 bases between the two germline ends. In nucleotides, the CDR3 is TGCGCCAGCAGCTTGGAATTGGGGGCAAATCAGCCCCAGCATTTT. It translates to CASSLELGANQPQHF.

The rearrangement uses TRBV9 and TRBJ2-1; D could derive from TRBD1 or TRBD2 (6 bases each). CDR1 and CDR2 (germline): SGDLS, YYNGEE. Trimming removed 3 bases at V and 7 bases at J, with 17 bases between. The length of the CDR3 is 15 residues. The CDR3 protein is CASSGATGGGNEQFF. The CDR3 coding sequence is TGTGCCAGCAGCGGAGCTACAGGAGGGGGGAATGAGCAGTTCTTC.

The gene calls are TRBV9 and TRBJ1-2, with 9 bases matching TRBD1. CDR1 is SGDLS, CDR2 YYNGEE, per germline. V trimming: 3 bases; J trimming: 5 bases; junction bases outside the gene matches: 5. This CDR3 comprises 14 residues. This chain's CDR3 is CASSGDREGYGYTF. The CDR3 coding sequence is TGTGCCAGCAGCGGGGACAGGGAAGGGTATGGCTACACCTTC.

V is TRBV6-6 and J is TRBJ1-1; weak D call: TRBD1 (5 bases). CDR1 is MNHNY and CDR2 is SVGAGI in the germline V gene (reference sequence). CDR3 length: 14 residues. Trimming pared 6 bases from V and 0 bases from J, leaving 11 bases between. CDR3 DNA sequence: TGTGCCAGCAGACCCCGGGGCTTGAACACTGAAGCTTTCTTT. This codes for CASRPRGLNTEAFF.

V usage is TRBV27 and J usage is TRBJ2-5, with D possibly TRBD1 on 7 matching bases. Looked up from germline, CDR1 is MNHEY and CDR2 is SMNVEV (reference sequence). The CDR3 runs 16 residues. Trimming took off 6 bases at V and 0 bases at J, with 17 bases between the two ends. CDR3 sequence: CASSPEGAGYQETQYF. CDR3 sequence (DNA): TGTGCCAGCAGCCCCGAGGGGGCGGGGTACCAAGAGACCCAGTACTTC.

This sequence joins TRBV19 and TRBJ1-6; D is possibly TRBD1 (6 bases). V was pared by 4 bases and J by 5 bases, with 18 bases between. The CDR3 contains 17 residues. Germline V gene lookup returns CDR1 LNHDA and CDR2 SQIVND (reference sequence). CDR3 DNA sequence: TGTGCCAGTAGTACCCTCTCGGACAGAGGAAATAATTCACCCCTCCACTTT. Translating it yields CASSTLSDRGNNSPLHF.

This sequence joins TRBV28 and TRBJ2-1, with 13 positions matching TRBD2. Trimming at V came to 6 bases and at J to 2 bases, leaving 4 bases not matched to a gene. CDR1 MDHEN and CDR2 SYDVKM come from the germline V gene. The CDR3 has 16 amino acids. CDR3 bases: TGTGCCAGCAGCTGGACTAGCGGGGGAACCTACAATGAGCAGTTCTTC. Amino acid sequence: CASSWTSGGTYNEQFF.

This clone was seen once. The chain is built from TRBV27 and TRBJ2-3, with TRBD1 matching over 9 bases. After removal of 6 bases from V and 2 bases from J, the junction contained 3 bases not matched to a gene. Per the germline V gene, CDR1 is MNHEY and CDR2 is SMNVEV (reference sequence). There are 14 residues in the CDR3. In DNA, the CDR3 is TGTGCCAGCAGGGGGACAGGGAACACAGATACGCAGTATTTT. It codes for CASRGTGNTDTQYF.

In its sample, this clone was seen once. This chain connects TRBV7-9 to TRBJ1-5, with 8 bases that match TRBD1. Germline lookup yields CDR1 SEHNR and CDR2 FQNEAQ (reference sequence). The CDR3 totals 16 residues. The V gene end was trimmed by 1 base and the J gene end by 1 base; junction bases not matched to a gene: 3. DNA for the CDR3: TGTGCCAGCAGCTTAGGGACAGGGCGAAGCAATCAGCCCCAGCATTTT. Protein: CASSLGTGRSNQPQHF.

The J gene is TRBJ1-4, the V gene TRBV5-4, with 9 bases matching TRBD1. The CDR3 length is 15 residues. Germline V CDR1 and CDR2: SGHNT, YYREEE (reference sequence). With 4 bases clipped from V and 6 bases from J, the junction kept 7 bases outside the gene matches. The CDR3 DNA reads as TGTGCCAGCAGCCCCGGACAGGGGCAGGATGAAAAACTGTTTTTT. It codes for CASSPGQGQDEKLFF.

The chain employs TRBV6-5 and TRBJ1-2; 7 bases fit TRBD1. Germline CDR1 and CDR2: MNHEY and SVGAGI. CDR3 length: 13 amino acids. Losses at the gene ends were 6 bases for V and 2 bases for J; bases not matched to a gene: 3. The CDR3 loop reads CASRRQGNYGYTF. The CDR3 DNA reads as TGTGCCAGCAGACGACAGGGAAACTATGGCTACACCTTC.

CDR3 DNA: TGTGCCAGCAGCTTTCTAGGGAATACTAATGAAAAACTGTTTTTT. This encodes CASSFLGNTNEKLFF. V usage is TRBV5-5 and J usage is TRBJ1-4, with D unclear. CDR3 length equals 15 residues. Deletions cut 2 bases from V and 2 bases from J, with 10 bases between. Germline V gene data show CDR1 as SGHKS and CDR2 as YYEKEE (reference sequence).

This clone was observed once. Sequence at one end of the junction differs from germline and may be a read error. The V and J genes are TRBV6-1 and TRBJ1-2, with D possibly TRBD1 on 5 matching bases. Germline loops: CDR1 MNHNS, CDR2 SASEGT. The CDR3 sequence is 13 residues long. The CDR3, as DNA: TGTGCCAGCAGAGAAGGGGTCTCCTATGGCTACACCTTC. Translated, it gives CASREGVSYGYTF.

V and J are TRBV4-2 and TRBJ1-3; D gene uncertain. The CDR3 runs to 15 residues. Germline values: CDR1 LGHNA, CDR2 YNFKEQ. The germline V and J ends were trimmed by 2 bases and 2 bases, with 10 bases remaining between them. CDR3 nucleotides: TGTGCCAGCAGCCAACGGTCCTACGCTGGAAACACCATATATTTT. Its protein is CASSQRSYAGNTIYF.

This chain links TRBV15 with TRBJ1-4; no clear D. The CDR3 has 15 amino acids. Germline V gene sequence: CDR1 LNHNV, CDR2 YYDKDF (reference sequence). V lost 5 bases and J lost 7, with 17 bases in between. Here the CDR3 DNA reads TGTGCCACCAGCCTATCCCGAGTTGTGGGTGAAAAACTGTTTTTT. Protein product: CATSLSRVVGEKLFF.

A note on this clone: This specimen includes other DNA sequences encoding the same CDR3. V gene TRBV9 combines with J gene TRBJ1-1; no clear D. The CDR3 is made up of 13 amino acids. CDR1 is SGDLS, CDR2 YYNGEE, per germline. V was pared by 2 bases and J by 1 base, with 6 bases between. The CDR3 DNA reads TGTGCCAGCAGCGTCTCGCCGAACACTGAAGCTTTCTTT. It codes for CASSVSPNTEAFF.

The chain has TRBV29-1 and TRBJ2-7, with a tentative D call TRBD2 (6 bases). The CDR3 length is 15 residues. Trimming cost V 4 bases and J 0 bases, with 16 bases left between them. Germline CDR1 SQVTM, CDR2 ANQGSEA. The CDR3 region has the DNA TGCAGCGTTGCTGGGACTCCCACCGTCTCCTACGAGCAGTACTTC. Its translation is CSVAGTPTVSYEQYF.

The chain carries TRBV18 and TRBJ1-4, with a weak D call TRBD1 (5 bases). With 5 bases removed from V and 2 bases from J, the gap between germline ends came to 9 bases. CDR3 size: 14 residues. The V gene's germline CDR1 is KGHSH and CDR2 LQKENI. The CDR3 sequence is CASSWGGTNEKLFF. The CDR3 DNA reads TGTGCCAGCTCATGGGGCGGCACTAATGAAAAACTGTTTTTT.